This T cell receptor (beta chain) originates from a study of T cell changes during pregnancy in multiple sclerosis. V was clipped by 5 bases and J by 3 bases, with 10 bases between them. The CDR3 sequence is 13 residues long. From germline, CDR1 is MDHEN and CDR2 SYDVKM. TCRdb's copy holds only in-frame clones and misses some; the assay was immunoSEQ multiplex PCR. This sample carries about 59,000 clones, about 94% of them seen once, and the ten largest clones take less than 3%. This material consisted of CD8+ T cells from peripheral blood mononuclear cells, taken after pregnancy. The receptor was isolated from a female donor with multiple sclerosis, enrolled in a pregnancy study. The genes are TRBV28 and TRBJ1-2; no reliable D call. CDR3 coding DNA: TGTGCCAGCAGTGCCCGGGTAGACTATGGCTACACCTTC. Amino acid sequence: CASSARVDYGYTF.